The entry that follows covers one T cell receptor (beta chain) sequence. This specimen belongs to a study of cytomegalovirus exposure and HLA in healthy donors. V lost 5 bases to trimming and J lost 0 bases; unmatched junction nucleotides: 6. This CDR3 region has 16 residues. The germline CDR1 and CDR2 sequences are SEHNR and FQNEAQ (reference sequence). Vbeta (60) and Jbeta (13) primers were used in the PCR. Generated by immunoSEQ multiplex PCR, the TCRdb table keeps only in-frame clones and is missing some. This sample carries 54,000 or so clones, around 52% of them seen once, and the ten largest clones take about 10%.

The receptor was isolated from a human donor in good health. Material: PBMCs. The chain joins TRBV7-9 to TRBJ2-1, with TRBD2 matching over 8 bases. CDR3: CASSQQGTSSYNEQFF. The CDR3 nucleotides read TGTGCCAGCAGCCAACAAGGGACTAGCTCCTACAATGAGCAGTTCTTC.